This T cell receptor (beta chain) derives from a study of blood T cell repertoires in COVID-19. Looking at the study overall: The origin of the acute and convalescent COVID-19 samples was the United States, Italy and Spain. In each case, the material was cDNA or gDNA derived from T cells, B-cell-depleted T cells, or PBMCs.

The CDR3 is 14 residues long. The germline gives CDR1 MNHEY, CDR2 SVGAGI. The V and J ends lost 4 bases and 7 bases respectively, with 16 bases between them. Original processing notes: Nucleated cell number was recorded as an estimate derived from reference gene primer amplification. Data came from immunoSEQ multiplex PCR; TCRdb stores just in-frame clones and leaves some out. V, J and clone size were drawn from that table, and D and trimming were deduced from the DNA. Of about 170,000 clones listed, about 80% are singletons. The material sequenced was peripheral blood. This TCR was sampled from a woman older than 75 with acute or convalescent COVID-19. The chain employs TRBV6-5 and TRBJ1-1; tentative D call: TRBD1 (6 bases). The CDR3 region is CASSWTAQTIEAFF. CDR3 bases: TGTGCCAGCAGTTGGACAGCCCAAACAATTGAAGCTTTCTTT.